One and the same sample provided the 27 T cell receptor beta chains below, sequenced in a study of molecular identifiers for immune sequencing clone quantification. MiXCR was run by TCRdb on the PCR reads, yielding one entry per CDR3 protein. The data show approximately 630,000 distinct CDR3 sequences, with over 25% seen just once and 0.78% held by the top ten. Source material: naive CD8+ T cells from blood, with Jurkat cell RNA spiked in. As to subset: FACS-sorted CD8+CD4-CCR7+CD45RA+ naive T cells. The receptors were sampled from a human donor in good health. Some libraries in this study had Jurkat cell RNA spiked in.

This clonotype was seen repeatedly, ten times or more. The chain recombines TRBV6-5 with TRBJ2-5, with TRBD2 identical over 9 bases. The trim removed 6 bases at V and 5 bases at J, leaving 7 bases unmatched. This CDR3 spans 14 amino acids. CDR1 and CDR2 (germline): MNHEY, SVGAGI. CDR3 protein: CASRSAGGLETQYF. The CDR3 coding sequence is TGTGCCAGCAGAAGCGCGGGGGGGCTGGAGACCCAGTACTTC.

J is TRBJ2-3 and V is TRBV7-3, with D tentatively TRBD1 (6 bases). CDR3 length: 14 amino acids. Trimming took off 5 bases at V and 4 bases at J, with 13 bases between the two ends. The V gene's germline CDR1 is SGHTA and CDR2 FQGTGA. The CDR3 here is CASSPGSGADTQYF. DNA for the CDR3: TGTGCCAGCAGCCCCGGATCAGGGGCAGATACGCAGTATTTT.

Comment on this clonotype: A much more abundant neighbour one base away suggests this may be a read error. The chain uses TRBV27 and TRBJ2-3; 11 bases are shared with TRBD2. The V and J ends lost 6 bases and 5 bases, in that order; junction bases with no gene match: 19. This CDR3 is 19 amino acids long. CDR1 MNHEY and CDR2 SMNVEV come from the germline V gene (reference sequence). Here the CDR3 DNA reads TGTGCCAGCAGCATAGGAGCACTCGAGCTAGCGGGAGGTGGAGATACGCAGTATTTT. Translation gives CASSIGALELAGGGDTQYF.

This clonotype has a count of ten or more. The V and J genes are TRBV4-1 and TRBJ2-5; D is possibly TRBD2 (5 bases). The ends were cut back, 0 bases at V and 5 bases at J, with 13 bases in the middle. Germline CDR1 and CDR2: MGHRA and YSYEKL. This CDR3 has 15 residues. DNA for the CDR3: TGCGCCAGCAGCCAAGATGCGTATGGCGGGGAGACCCAGTACTTC. This translates into CASSQDAYGGETQYF.

This clonotype has only a few counts. CDR3: CASSVLAYGYEQYF. CDR3 nucleotides: TGTGCCAGCAGTGTCCTAGCGTATGGATACGAGCAGTACTTC. The chain joins TRBV6-1 to TRBJ2-7; possible D gene TRBD2, 6 bases. Trimming left V 4 bases short and J 4 bases short, with 14 bases between. Germline V gene data show CDR1 as MNHNS and CDR2 as SASEGT. CDR3 length: 14 amino acids.

Turning to this clonotype: A much larger clone lies one base from this, so it may be a read error. This chain uses TRBV6-2 or TRBV6-3 with TRBJ2-7, with 8 bases identical to TRBD2. Germline CDR1 MNHEY, CDR2 SVGEGT. Trimming took 11 bases from V and 6 from J; bases not matched to a gene: 24. This CDR3 spans 17 amino acids. This CDR3 reads CAAGESPGLVIGCEQYF. CDR3 DNA sequence: TGTGCCGCCGGAGAAAGCCCGGGACTAGTCATAGGATGCGAGCAGTACTTC.

This chain joins TRBV3-2 and TRBJ2-3; the DNA was not used to check the table's D call, TRBD2. TRBV3-2 is termed a pseudogene. The CDR3 sequence is 18 residues long. The CDR3 bases are TGTGCCAGCAGCCACACCCTCTCTAGCGGGGGTCCTTGGGATACGCAGTATTTT. Translation: CASSHTLSSGGPWDTQYF.

This chain uses TRBV2 with TRBJ2-7; 8 bases are shared with TRBD2. The CDR3 runs to 15 residues. With V trimmed by 3 bases and J by 2 bases, 6 bases remained unmatched. Germline V gives CDR1 SNHLY, CDR2 FYNNEI. CDR3 sequence: CASSDISGGTYEQYF. CDR3 DNA: TGTGCCAGCAGTGATATAAGCGGGGGCACCTACGAGCAGTACTTC.

The J gene is TRBJ1-2, the V gene TRBV12-3 or TRBV12-4, with D possibly TRBD1 on 6 matching bases. The CDR3 length is 16 residues. The V end lost 6 bases, the J end lost 7 bases, and 24 bases lay between the germline ends. CDR3 loop: CASSTPGHAIRRGYTF. The CDR3 nucleotides are TGTGCCAGCAGCACCCCGGGACACGCTATTCGACGTGGCTACACCTTC.

A note on this clonotype: A much larger clone lies one base from this, so it may be a read error. The chain carries TRBV7-2 and TRBJ2-1, with D perhaps TRBD2 (7 bases). The CDR3 has 15 amino acids. Per germline, CDR1 SGHTA and CDR2 FQGNSA. The CDR3 region is CASSLARGGGNAQFF. The CDR3 nucleotides read TGTGCCAGCAGCTTAGCGCGAGGCGGGGGCAATGCGCAGTTCTTC.

This clonotype was picked up one time. A read error is possible here, since a much larger clone lies one base away. This chain links TRBV20-1 with TRBJ2-5; D is uncertain. This CDR3 has 10 amino acids. Germline V gives CDR1 DFQATT, CDR2 SNEGSKA (reference sequence). The ends were cut back, 5 bases at V and 2 bases at J, with 3 bases in the middle. The CDR3 reads CSAVQETQYF. The CDR3 bases are TGCAGTGCTGTACAAGAGACCCAGTACTTC.

Comment on this clonotype: A read error is possible here, since a much larger clone lies one base away. Since the CDR3 does not end with the conserved phenylalanine or tryptophan, this likely comes from a read error. The genes are TRBV27 and TRBJ2-5; D gene uncertain. Trimming cost V 8 bases and J 1 base, with 8 bases left between them. The CDR3 runs 12 residues. The germline CDR1 and CDR2 sequences are MNHEY and SMNVEV (reference sequence). The CDR3 loop is CASAGPQETQYS. In DNA, the CDR3 is TGTGCCAGCGCTGGCCCCCAAGAGACCCAGTACTCC.

This clonotype has a handful of counts. This chain joins TRBV28 and TRBJ2-7, with TRBD1 as a possible D gene (5 bases). The germline V gene encodes CDR1 MDHEN and CDR2 SYDVKM. Trimming took off 7 bases at V and 0 bases at J, with 13 bases between the two ends. This CDR3 contains 14 residues. CDR3 residues: CASTVGESSYEQYF. The CDR3 nucleotides are TGTGCCAGCACTGTAGGGGAAAGCTCCTACGAGCAGTACTTC.

This clonotype was observed many times. The chain couples TRBV7-2 to TRBJ2-7; D remains ambiguous. V was cut by 2 bases and J by 3 bases, with 11 bases left in between. This CDR3 region has 14 residues. The germline V gene has CDR1 SGHTA and CDR2 FQGNSA. DNA of the CDR3: TGTGCCAGCAGCTTATTTGGCCCTAGCTACGAGCAGTACTTC. This gives the protein CASSLFGPSYEQYF.

The table lists this clonotype with a few counts. CDR3 protein: CASSSSRVHNEQFF. In DNA form, the CDR3 reads TGTGCCAGCAGCTCCTCTCGGGTCCACAATGAGCAGTTCTTC. The gene calls are TRBV7-9 and TRBJ2-1; D not certain. This CDR3 is 14 amino acids long. Trimming pared 4 bases from V and 5 bases from J, leaving 12 bases between. Germline V CDR1 and CDR2: SEHNR, FQNEAQ (reference sequence). The whole variable domain, remainder taken from reference TRBV7-9 and TRBJ2-1, is DTGVSQNPRHKITKRGQNVTFRCDPISEHNRLYWYRQTLGQGPEFLTYFQNEAQLEKSRLLSDRFSAERPKGSFSTLEIQRTEQGDSAMYLCASSSSRVHNEQFFGPGTRLTVL.

For this clonotype: This could be a read error, since a much larger clone is one nucleotide away. The chain carries TRBV29-1 and TRBJ2-7, with unresolved D. CDR3 length equals 13 residues. The V gene's germline CDR1 is SQVTM and CDR2 ANQGSEA. CDR3 residues: CSVEDPVTYELYF. Written as DNA, the CDR3 is TGCAGCGTTGAAGACCCCGTGACCTACGAGCTGTACTTC.

This clonotype was seen many times. V usage is TRBV29-1 and J usage is TRBJ2-3, with D perhaps TRBD2 (5 bases). Trimming stripped 3 bases from V and 2 bases from J, with 12 bases between. Germline values: CDR1 SQVTM, CDR2 ANQGSEA. This CDR3 has 14 amino acids. The chain's CDR3 is CSVEGERYTDTQYF. In DNA form, the CDR3 reads TGCAGCGTTGAGGGTGAGCGGTACACAGATACGCAGTATTTT.

In regard to this clonotype: The conserved final phenylalanine or tryptophan is absent from the CDR3, which likely points to a read error. CDR3 amino acids: CGSSLVDYSNQPQHS. The DNA for the CDR3 is TGTGGCAGCAGCTTGGTAGATTATAGCAATCAGCCCCAGCATTCT. The chain uses TRBV5-8 and TRBJ1-5, with D hard to call. The germline V gene encodes CDR1 SGHTS and CDR2 YDEGEE. There are 15 residues in the CDR3.

A word on this clonotype: This may be a read error, as it is one base from a much larger clone. The rearrangement joins TRBV7-7 to TRBJ2-3, with 8 bases lining up with TRBD2. Germline V lookup: CDR1 SSHAT, CDR2 FNYEAQ (reference sequence). CDR3 length: 16 residues. The junction had 13 bases not matched to a gene; V was cut back by 5 bases and J by 6 bases. The CDR3, as DNA: TGTGCCAGCAGCCCCGGGACTAACGGGGGGGCCGATACGCAGTATTTT. Amino acids: CASSPGTNGGADTQYF.

This chain uses TRBV4-3 with TRBJ1-3; the D gene is possibly TRBD1 (6 bases). The CDR3 extends over 18 amino acids. The germline V and J ends were trimmed by 0 bases and 2 bases, with 17 bases remaining between them. The germline CDR1 and CDR2 sequences are LGHNA and YSLEER. The CDR3 sequence is CASSQEGGQSYPGNTIYF. In nucleotides, the CDR3 is TGCGCCAGCAGCCAAGAAGGAGGACAGTCTTACCCTGGAAACACCATATATTTT.

J is TRBJ2-1 and V is TRBV6-2 or TRBV6-3; a weak D match, TRBD2 (6 bases). The CDR3 runs to 19 residues. V dropped 2 bases and J dropped 9 bases, with 29 bases sitting between them. Germline CDR1 is MNHEY and CDR2 is SVGEGT. This CDR3 is CASSYTPGGVGFRGVEQFF. Written as DNA, the CDR3 is TGTGCCAGCAGTTACACCCCAGGCGGGGTAGGGTTTAGGGGAGTTGAGCAGTTCTTC.

This clonotype was seen ten or more times. This chain uses TRBV7-9 with TRBJ2-3; D is possibly TRBD2 (6 bases). The V end was cut by 2 bases, the J end by 0 bases, with 18 bases between. CDR1 is SEHNR, CDR2 FQNEAQ, per germline (reference sequence). The CDR3 is 18 residues long. The CDR3 protein is CASSLTRVGGTSTDTQYF. Here the CDR3 DNA reads TGTGCCAGCAGCTTAACCAGGGTCGGGGGTACTAGCACAGATACGCAGTATTTT. Filled out from reference TRBV7-9 and TRBJ2-3, the complete variable domain reads DTGVSQNPRHKITKRGQNVTFRCDPISEHNRLYWYRQTLGQGPEFLTYFQNEAQLEKSRLLSDRFSAERPKGSFSTLEIQRTEQGDSAMYLCASSLTRVGGTSTDTQYFGPGTRLTVL.

As concerns this clonotype: Just one base apart from a much larger clone, this may be a read error. This chain links TRBV9 with TRBJ2-2; perhaps TRBD2 as D (6 bases). This CDR3 contains 14 residues. Germline V gene data show CDR1 as SGDLS and CDR2 as YYNGEE. Trimming removed 1 base from V and 4 bases from J, with 8 bases in between. The CDR3 spells CASSVWEATGELFF. The CDR3 nucleotides are TGTGCCAGCAGCGTATGGGAGGCCACCGGGGAGCTGTTTTTT.

Comments on this clonotype: A much more abundant neighbour one base away suggests this may be a read error. The chain recombines TRBV4-1 with TRBJ2-3; 7 bases agree with TRBD2. The CDR3 extends over 17 amino acids. Germline CDR1 MGHRA, CDR2 YSYEKL. The ends lost 0 bases at V and 5 bases at J; junction bases unmatched: 11. This CDR3 reads CASSQERAGVGGDTQYF. The CDR3 nucleotides read TGCGCCAGCAGCCAAGAAAGGGCGGGAGTGGGCGGAGATACGCAGTATTTT.

A word on this clonotype: This may stem from a read error, because a much larger clone lies one nucleotide away. The genes are TRBV6-2 or TRBV6-3 and TRBJ2-2; weak D call: TRBD2 (5 bases). Germline values: CDR1 MNHEY, CDR2 SVGEGT. Trimming cost V 3 bases and J 4 bases, with 9 bases left between them. The CDR3 sequence is 14 residues long. The DNA of the CDR3 is TGTGCCAGCAGTTATGGCCGGGGCACCGGGGAGCTGTTTTTT. Its translation: CASSYGRGTGELFF.

This chain uses TRBV12-3 or TRBV12-4 with TRBJ2-3, with 8 bases that match TRBD2. The CDR3 sequence is 16 residues long. Losses at the gene ends were 7 bases for V and 2 bases for J; bases not matched to a gene: 11. Here the CDR3 DNA reads TGTGCCAGCACAGTAGGGGGTAGCGGGAACACAGATACGCAGTATTTT. It translates to CASTVGGSGNTDTQYF.

V and J are TRBV6-5 and TRBJ2-7; D might be TRBD2 (6 bases). CDR1 MNHEY and CDR2 SVGAGI come from the germline V gene. Trimming removed 6 bases at V and 3 bases at J, with 12 bases between. CDR3 length: 13 residues. The CDR3 nucleotides are TGTGCCAGCAGCCCGGACTATAACTACGAGCAGTACGTC. Amino acid sequence: CASSPDYNYEQYV.